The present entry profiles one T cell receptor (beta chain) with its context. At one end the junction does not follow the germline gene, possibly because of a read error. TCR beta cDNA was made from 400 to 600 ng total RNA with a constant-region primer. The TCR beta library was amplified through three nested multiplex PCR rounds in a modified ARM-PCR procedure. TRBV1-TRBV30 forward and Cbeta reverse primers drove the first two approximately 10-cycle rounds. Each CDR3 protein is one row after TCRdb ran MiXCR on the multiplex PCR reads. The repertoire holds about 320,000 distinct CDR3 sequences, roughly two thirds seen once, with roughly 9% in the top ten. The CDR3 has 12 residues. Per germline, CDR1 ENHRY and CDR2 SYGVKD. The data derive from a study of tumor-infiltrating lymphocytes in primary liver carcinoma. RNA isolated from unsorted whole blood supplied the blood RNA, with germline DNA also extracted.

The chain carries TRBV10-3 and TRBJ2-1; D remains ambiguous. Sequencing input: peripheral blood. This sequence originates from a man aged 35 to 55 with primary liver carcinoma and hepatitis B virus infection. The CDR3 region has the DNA TGTGCCATCAGTGATGGGTACAGTGAGCAGTTCTTC. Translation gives CAISDGYSEQFF.